These 9 T cell receptor beta chains were all obtained from the same sample, sequenced in a study of T cell repertoires in cytomegalovirus infection. These receptors' targets are unknown. In TCRdb, the reads were re-called with MiXCR into one record per CDR3 protein. Of hundreds of thousands of distinct CDR3 sequences listed, about 42% are singletons. This specimen was cultured PBMCs, taken from culture after CMV antigen stimulation. These receptors were taken from a human donor in good health (CMV status not recorded). Some clones in this sample may be carry-over from other donors' samples.

The rearrangement joins TRBV27 to TRBJ1-4; D perhaps matches TRBD1 (5 bases). The CDR3 consists of 14 residues. The germline V and J ends were trimmed by 3 bases and 8 bases, with 13 bases remaining between them. The germline CDR1 and CDR2 sequences are MNHEY and SMNVEV (reference sequence). The CDR3 here is CASSFSQAGEKLFF. In DNA, the CDR3 is TGTGCCAGCAGTTTCTCTCAGGCAGGGGAAAAACTGTTTTTT.

J is TRBJ1-2 and V is TRBV4-1; D is uncertain. Germline V gene data show CDR1 as MGHRA and CDR2 as YSYEKL. Trimming took off 0 bases at V and 1 base at J, with 6 bases between the two ends. CDR3 length: 14 amino acids. CDR3 protein: CASSQDVLNYGYTF. The CDR3 bases are TGCGCCAGCAGCCAAGACGTCCTTAACTATGGCTACACCTTC.

The rearrangement joins TRBV5-1 to TRBJ2-2, with D possibly being TRBD2 (6 bases). V was pared by 4 bases and J by 6 bases, with 16 bases between. CDR3 length equals 15 residues. The V gene's germline CDR1 is SGHRS and CDR2 YFSETQ. CDR3 amino acids: CASSRGASEAGELFF. DNA for the CDR3: TGCGCCAGCAGCCGGGGTGCTAGCGAGGCCGGGGAGCTGTTTTTT.

This clonotype was counted between two and nine times. V gene TRBV7-2 combines with J gene TRBJ1-3; a weak D match, TRBD1 (5 bases). V lost 1 base and J lost 4, with 11 bases in between. The CDR3 consists of 15 residues. Germline CDR1 reads SGHTA; CDR2 reads FQGNSA. This chain's CDR3 is CASSLEGARGNTIYF. The CDR3 bases are TGTGCCAGCAGCTTAGAAGGGGCGAGGGGAAACACCATATATTTT.

The V gene is TRBV7-8, the J gene TRBJ2-2; the D is unclear. The CDR3 contains 13 residues. V shed 5 bases and J shed 6 bases, with 10 bases lying between them. Germline assignment: CDR1 SGHVS and CDR2 FQNEAQ. The CDR3 bases are TGTGCCAGCAGCCTCACATGGGCCGGGGAGCTGTTTTTT. It yields the protein CASSLTWAGELFF.

This clonotype turned up a few times. The V and J genes are TRBV7-2 and TRBJ2-3; 10 bases align to TRBD2. There are 15 residues in the CDR3. V was clipped by 4 bases and J by 7 bases; unmatched bases: 8. CDR1 and CDR2 from the germline V gene are SGHTA and FQGNSA. CDR3 nucleotide sequence: TGTGCCAGCAGCTCCCTCGGGACTAGCGTCCATACGCAGTATTTT. Translated: CASSSLGTSVHTQYF.

The V gene is TRBV10-3, the J gene TRBJ2-7; 9 nucleotides agree with TRBD2. V was pared by 4 bases and J by 6 bases, with 10 bases of the junction left unmatched. The CDR3 totals 15 residues. The germline gives CDR1 ENHRY, CDR2 SYGVKD. CDR3 loop: CAISVSAGGRVEQYF. DNA of the CDR3: TGTGCCATCAGTGTATCGGCGGGAGGGCGCGTCGAGCAGTACTTC.

The rearrangement links TRBV27 to TRBJ1-1; the D is unclear. V shed 6 bases and J shed 9 bases, with 20 bases lying between them. The CDR3 extends over 14 amino acids. The germline gives CDR1 MNHEY, CDR2 SMNVEV (reference sequence). The CDR3, as DNA: TGTGCCAGCAGAGCCAGAGGACGGGTGTTTAAAGCTTTCTTT. Its protein product is CASRARGRVFKAFF.

A few counts support this clonotype. The chain links TRBV19 to TRBJ1-5, with 7 bases identical to TRBD1. CDR1 and CDR2 from the germline V gene are LNHDA and SQIVND (reference sequence). V dropped 3 bases and J dropped 5; count of bases not matched to a gene: 7. The CDR3 sequence is 15 residues long. The CDR3 DNA follows: TGTGCCAGTAGTATGGGTAGGGGGCAGGATCAGCCCCAGCATTTT. Its translation is CASSMGRGQDQPQHF.